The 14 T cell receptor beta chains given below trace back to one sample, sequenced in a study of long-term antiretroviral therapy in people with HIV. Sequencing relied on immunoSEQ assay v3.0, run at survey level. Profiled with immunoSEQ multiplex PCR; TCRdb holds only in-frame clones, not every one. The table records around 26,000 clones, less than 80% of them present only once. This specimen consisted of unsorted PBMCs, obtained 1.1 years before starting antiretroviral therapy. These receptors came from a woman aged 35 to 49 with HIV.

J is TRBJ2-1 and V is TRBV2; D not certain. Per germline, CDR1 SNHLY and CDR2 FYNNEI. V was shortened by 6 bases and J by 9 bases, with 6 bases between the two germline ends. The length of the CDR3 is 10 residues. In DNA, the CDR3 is TGTGCCAGCAGGGTCGGTGAGCAGTTCTTC. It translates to CASRVGEQFF.

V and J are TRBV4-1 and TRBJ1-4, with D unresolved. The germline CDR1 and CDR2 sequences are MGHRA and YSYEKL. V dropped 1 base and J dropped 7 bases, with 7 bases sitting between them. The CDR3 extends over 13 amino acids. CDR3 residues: CASSQVATEKLFF. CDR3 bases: TGCGCCAGCAGCCAAGTGGCGACTGAAAAACTGTTTTTT.

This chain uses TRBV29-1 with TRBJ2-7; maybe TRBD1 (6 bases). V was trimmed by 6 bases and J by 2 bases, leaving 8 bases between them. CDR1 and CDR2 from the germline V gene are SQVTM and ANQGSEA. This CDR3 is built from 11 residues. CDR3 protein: CSVGDTYEQYF. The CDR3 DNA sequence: TGCAGCGTGGGGGACACCTACGAGCAGTACTTC.

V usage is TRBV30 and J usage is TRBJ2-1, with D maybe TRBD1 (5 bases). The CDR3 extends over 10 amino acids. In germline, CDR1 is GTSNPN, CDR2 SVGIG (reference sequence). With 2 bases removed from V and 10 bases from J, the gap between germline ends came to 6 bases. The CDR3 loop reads CAWSHREQFF. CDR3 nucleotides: TGTGCCTGGAGTCACAGGGAGCAGTTCTTC.

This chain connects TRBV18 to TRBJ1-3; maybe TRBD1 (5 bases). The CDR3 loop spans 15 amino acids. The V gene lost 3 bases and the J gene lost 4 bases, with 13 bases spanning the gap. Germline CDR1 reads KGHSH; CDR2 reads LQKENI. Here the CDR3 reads CASSPGGKAGNTIYF. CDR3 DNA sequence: TGTGCCAGCTCACCGGGGGGGAAAGCAGGAAACACCATATATTTT.

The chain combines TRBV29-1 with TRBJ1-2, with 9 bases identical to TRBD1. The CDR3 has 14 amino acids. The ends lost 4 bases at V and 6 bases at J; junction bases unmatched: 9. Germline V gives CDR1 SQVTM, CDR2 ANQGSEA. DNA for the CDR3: TGCAGCGTTGTCGACCTCACAGGGGGCGATGGCTACACCTTC. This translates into CSVVDLTGGDGYTF.

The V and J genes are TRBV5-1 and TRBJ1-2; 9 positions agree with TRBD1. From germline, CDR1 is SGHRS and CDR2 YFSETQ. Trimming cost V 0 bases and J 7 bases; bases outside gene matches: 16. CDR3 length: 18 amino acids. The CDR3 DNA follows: TGCGCCAGCAGCTTGGGTTTACAGGGGGCCCAAGGTCGGGGTGGCTACACCTTC. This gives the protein CASSLGLQGAQGRGGYTF.

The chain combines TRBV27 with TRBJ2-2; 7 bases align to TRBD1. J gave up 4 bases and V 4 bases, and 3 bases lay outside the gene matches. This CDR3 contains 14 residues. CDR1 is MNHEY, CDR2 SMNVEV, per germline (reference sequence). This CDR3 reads CASSSDRPTGELFF. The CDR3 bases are TGTGCCAGCAGTTCGGACAGGCCCACCGGGGAGCTGTTTTTT.

The CDR3 DNA follows: TGTGCCAGTAGTAAACAGCATAGGAGCTCCTACGAGCAGTACTTC. Translated: CASSKQHRSSYEQYF. The V gene is TRBV19, the J gene TRBJ2-7; no clear D gene. Deletions cut 4 bases from V and 0 bases from J, with 13 bases between. This CDR3 spans 15 amino acids. CDR1 LNHDA and CDR2 SQIVND come from the germline V gene (reference sequence).

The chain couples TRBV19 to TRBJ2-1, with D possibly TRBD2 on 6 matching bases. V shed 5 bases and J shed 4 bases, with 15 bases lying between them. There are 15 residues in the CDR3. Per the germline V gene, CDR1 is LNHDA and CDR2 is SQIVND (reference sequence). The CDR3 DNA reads TGTGCCAGTAGTTTGGCGGGAAATAGGTACAATGAGCAGTTCTTC. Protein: CASSLAGNRYNEQFF.

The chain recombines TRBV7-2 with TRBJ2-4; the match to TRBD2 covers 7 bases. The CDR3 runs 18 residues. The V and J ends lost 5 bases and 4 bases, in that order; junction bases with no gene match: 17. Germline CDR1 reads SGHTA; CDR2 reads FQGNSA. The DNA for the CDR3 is TGTGCCAGCAGCCCCGGGACGGCGGCGGGAGCGGTAAAAAACATTCAGTACTTC. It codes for CASSPGTAAGAVKNIQYF.

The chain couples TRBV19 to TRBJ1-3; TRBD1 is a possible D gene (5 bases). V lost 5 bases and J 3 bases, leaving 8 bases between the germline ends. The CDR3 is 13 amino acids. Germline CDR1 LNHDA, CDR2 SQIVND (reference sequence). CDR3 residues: CASSEQGGNTIYF. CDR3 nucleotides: TGTGCCAGTAGTGAGCAGGGTGGAAACACCATATATTTT.

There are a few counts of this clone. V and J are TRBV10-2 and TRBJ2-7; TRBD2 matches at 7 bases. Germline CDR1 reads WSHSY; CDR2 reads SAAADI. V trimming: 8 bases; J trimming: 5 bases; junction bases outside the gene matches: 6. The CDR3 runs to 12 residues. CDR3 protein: CASVGGSNEQYF. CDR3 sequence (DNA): TGCGCCAGCGTCGGGGGGAGCAACGAGCAGTACTTC.

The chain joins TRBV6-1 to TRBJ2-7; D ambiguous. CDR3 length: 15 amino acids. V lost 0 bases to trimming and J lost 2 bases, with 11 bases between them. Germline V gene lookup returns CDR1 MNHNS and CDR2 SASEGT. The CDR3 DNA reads TGTGCCAGCAGTGAAGCTACAGCATACCCCTACGAGCAGTACTTC. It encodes CASSEATAYPYEQYF.